Described below is a single T cell receptor beta chain sequence and its context. The target antigen is unknown. Germline assignment: CDR1 SGHDT and CDR2 YYEEEE. V dropped 5 bases and J dropped 0 bases, with 6 bases sitting between them. CDR3 size: 13 residues. The sample originates from a study of T cell responses to AZD1222 COVID-19 vaccine. Study-level results: White British ancestry dominated among donors, who included more females, and clonal diversity was possibly underestimated. Sampling that yielded the repertoires occurred only after the peak T cell response. In the spike-specific TCR repertoire, nearly half reportedly target unmutated variant regions. Seropositive status at baseline applied to only 6 or 7 AZD1222 recipients.

TCRdb's table, derived via immunoSEQ multiplex PCR, lists solely in-frame clones and lacks some. Here the sample spans about 120,000 clones, over 75% being singletons. The sample in question was peripheral blood, obtained 28 days after the second dose of the MenACWY control vaccine. This clonotype was sampled from an adult who received the MenACWY meningococcal vaccine as a control. The rearrangement uses TRBV5-6 and TRBJ2-4; D gene uncertain. The CDR3 nucleotides read TGTGCCAGCAGGCAAGTAGCCAAAAACATTCAGTACTTC. It yields the protein CASRQVAKNIQYF.